This T cell receptor beta chain was sequenced in a study of radiation and T cells in renal cell carcinoma. Noted time point: blood 2 weeks post-SBRT. Treatment of the sample: 15 Gy SBRT to primary tumor, nephrectomy 4 weeks later. Blood was sampled at baseline, 2 weeks and 4 weeks after SBRT. V lost 1 base and J lost 10, with 20 bases in between. Germline V gene sequence: CDR1 MDHEN, CDR2 SYDVKM. This CDR3 region has 15 residues. Repertoires were generated with immunoSEQ multiplex PCR, while TCRdb's copy carries only in-frame clones and drops some. This table has more than 65,000 clones, 80% to 90% appearing once.

The gene calls are TRBV28 and TRBJ2-7, with D perhaps assigned TRBD1 or TRBD2 (5 bases each). This TCR was sampled from a woman between 45 and 60 years old with renal cell carcinoma. Sequenced here: blood, sampled from a patient whose treatment included radiotherapy and nephrectomy. CDR3 region: CASSLLAGLASSQYF. The CDR3 region has the DNA TGTGCCAGCAGTTTATTGGCAGGGCTCGCGTCTAGCCAGTACTTC.